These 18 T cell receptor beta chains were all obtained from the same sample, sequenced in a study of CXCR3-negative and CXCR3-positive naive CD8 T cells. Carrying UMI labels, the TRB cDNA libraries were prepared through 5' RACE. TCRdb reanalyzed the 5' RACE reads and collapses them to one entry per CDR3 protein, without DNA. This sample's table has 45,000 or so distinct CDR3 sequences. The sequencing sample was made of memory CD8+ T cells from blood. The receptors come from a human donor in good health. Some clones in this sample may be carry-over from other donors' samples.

This CDR3 reads CASSAVTGGERDTEAFF. The J gene is TRBJ1-1, the V gene TRBV12-3 or TRBV12-4; TCRdb proposes TRBD1, but this gene call is untestable without DNA. This CDR3 is 17 amino acids long.

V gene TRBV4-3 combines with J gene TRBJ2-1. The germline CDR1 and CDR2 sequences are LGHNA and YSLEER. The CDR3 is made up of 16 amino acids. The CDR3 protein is CASSQEGSGSYNEQFF.

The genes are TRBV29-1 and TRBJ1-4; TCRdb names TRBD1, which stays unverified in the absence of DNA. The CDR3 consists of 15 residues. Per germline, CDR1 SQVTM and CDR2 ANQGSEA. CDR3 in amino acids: CSVSGQGATNEKLFF.

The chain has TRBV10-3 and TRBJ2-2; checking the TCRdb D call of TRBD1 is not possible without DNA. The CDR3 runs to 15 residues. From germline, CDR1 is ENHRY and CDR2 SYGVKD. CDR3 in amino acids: CAISDGGYDTGELFF.

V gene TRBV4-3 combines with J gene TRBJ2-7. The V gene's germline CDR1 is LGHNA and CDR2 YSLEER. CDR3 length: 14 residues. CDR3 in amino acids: CASSQDRDSYEQYF.

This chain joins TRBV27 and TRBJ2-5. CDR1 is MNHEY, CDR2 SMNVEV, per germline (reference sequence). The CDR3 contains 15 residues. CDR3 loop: CASSLREGIQETQYF.

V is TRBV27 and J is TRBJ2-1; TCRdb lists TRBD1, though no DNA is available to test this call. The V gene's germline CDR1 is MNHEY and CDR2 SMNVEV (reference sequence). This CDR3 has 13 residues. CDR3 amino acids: CASSSGGPNEQFF.

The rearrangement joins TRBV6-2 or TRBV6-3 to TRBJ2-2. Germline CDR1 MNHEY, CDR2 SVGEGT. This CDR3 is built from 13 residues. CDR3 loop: CASSVQDTGELFF.

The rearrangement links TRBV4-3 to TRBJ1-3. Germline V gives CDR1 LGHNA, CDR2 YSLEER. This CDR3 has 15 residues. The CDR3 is CASSQDRLSGNTIYF.

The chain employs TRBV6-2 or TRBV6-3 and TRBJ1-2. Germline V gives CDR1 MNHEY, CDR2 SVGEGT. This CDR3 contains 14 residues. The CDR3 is CASSSWTVNYGYTF.

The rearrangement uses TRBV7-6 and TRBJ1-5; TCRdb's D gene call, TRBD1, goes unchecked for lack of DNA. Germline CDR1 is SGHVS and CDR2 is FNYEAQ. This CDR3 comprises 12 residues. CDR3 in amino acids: CASSLVGGPQHF.

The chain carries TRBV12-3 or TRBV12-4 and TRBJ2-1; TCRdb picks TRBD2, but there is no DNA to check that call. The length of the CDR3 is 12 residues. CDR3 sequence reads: CASRDSGGEQFF.

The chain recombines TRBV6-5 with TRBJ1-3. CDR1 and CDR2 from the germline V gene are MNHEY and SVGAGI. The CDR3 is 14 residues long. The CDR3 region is CASSYQGSGNTIYF.

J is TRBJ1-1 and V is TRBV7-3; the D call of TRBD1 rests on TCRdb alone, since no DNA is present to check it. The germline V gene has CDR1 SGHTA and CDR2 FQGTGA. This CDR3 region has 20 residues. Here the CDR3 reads CASSPDTENRPLLMNTEAFF.

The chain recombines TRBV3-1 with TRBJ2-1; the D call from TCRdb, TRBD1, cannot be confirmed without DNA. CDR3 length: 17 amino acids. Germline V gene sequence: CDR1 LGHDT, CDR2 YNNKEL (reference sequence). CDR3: CASSHEWTGSSYNEQFF.

The CDR3 is CASSLALLDTQYF. This chain links TRBV7-3 with TRBJ2-3; no DNA is available, so the TRBD2 call from TCRdb remains unchecked. The germline V gene has CDR1 SGHTA and CDR2 FQGTGA. This CDR3 spans 13 amino acids.

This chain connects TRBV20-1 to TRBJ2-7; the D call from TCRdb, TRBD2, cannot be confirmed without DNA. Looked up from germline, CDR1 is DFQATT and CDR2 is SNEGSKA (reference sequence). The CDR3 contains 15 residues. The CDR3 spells CSADAGTRGPTEQYF.

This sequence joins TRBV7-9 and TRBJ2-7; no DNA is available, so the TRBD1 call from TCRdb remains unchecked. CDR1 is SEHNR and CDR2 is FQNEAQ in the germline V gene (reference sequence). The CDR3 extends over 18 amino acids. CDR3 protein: CASSPLGGARMNSYEQYF.